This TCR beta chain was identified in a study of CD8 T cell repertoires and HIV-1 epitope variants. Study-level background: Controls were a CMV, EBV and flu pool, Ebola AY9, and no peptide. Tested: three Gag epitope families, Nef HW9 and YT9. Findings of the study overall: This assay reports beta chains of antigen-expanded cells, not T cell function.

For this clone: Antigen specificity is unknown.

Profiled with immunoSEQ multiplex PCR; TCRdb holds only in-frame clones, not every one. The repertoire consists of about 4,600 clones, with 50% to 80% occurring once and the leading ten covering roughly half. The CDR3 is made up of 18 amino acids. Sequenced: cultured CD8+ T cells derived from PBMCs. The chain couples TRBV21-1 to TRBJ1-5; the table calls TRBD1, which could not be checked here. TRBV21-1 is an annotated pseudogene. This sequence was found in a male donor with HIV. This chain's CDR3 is CASSGKTQGINSNQPQHF. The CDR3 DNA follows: TGTGCCAGCAGCGGTAAGACGCAGGGGATTAATAGCAATCAGCCCCAGCATTTT.